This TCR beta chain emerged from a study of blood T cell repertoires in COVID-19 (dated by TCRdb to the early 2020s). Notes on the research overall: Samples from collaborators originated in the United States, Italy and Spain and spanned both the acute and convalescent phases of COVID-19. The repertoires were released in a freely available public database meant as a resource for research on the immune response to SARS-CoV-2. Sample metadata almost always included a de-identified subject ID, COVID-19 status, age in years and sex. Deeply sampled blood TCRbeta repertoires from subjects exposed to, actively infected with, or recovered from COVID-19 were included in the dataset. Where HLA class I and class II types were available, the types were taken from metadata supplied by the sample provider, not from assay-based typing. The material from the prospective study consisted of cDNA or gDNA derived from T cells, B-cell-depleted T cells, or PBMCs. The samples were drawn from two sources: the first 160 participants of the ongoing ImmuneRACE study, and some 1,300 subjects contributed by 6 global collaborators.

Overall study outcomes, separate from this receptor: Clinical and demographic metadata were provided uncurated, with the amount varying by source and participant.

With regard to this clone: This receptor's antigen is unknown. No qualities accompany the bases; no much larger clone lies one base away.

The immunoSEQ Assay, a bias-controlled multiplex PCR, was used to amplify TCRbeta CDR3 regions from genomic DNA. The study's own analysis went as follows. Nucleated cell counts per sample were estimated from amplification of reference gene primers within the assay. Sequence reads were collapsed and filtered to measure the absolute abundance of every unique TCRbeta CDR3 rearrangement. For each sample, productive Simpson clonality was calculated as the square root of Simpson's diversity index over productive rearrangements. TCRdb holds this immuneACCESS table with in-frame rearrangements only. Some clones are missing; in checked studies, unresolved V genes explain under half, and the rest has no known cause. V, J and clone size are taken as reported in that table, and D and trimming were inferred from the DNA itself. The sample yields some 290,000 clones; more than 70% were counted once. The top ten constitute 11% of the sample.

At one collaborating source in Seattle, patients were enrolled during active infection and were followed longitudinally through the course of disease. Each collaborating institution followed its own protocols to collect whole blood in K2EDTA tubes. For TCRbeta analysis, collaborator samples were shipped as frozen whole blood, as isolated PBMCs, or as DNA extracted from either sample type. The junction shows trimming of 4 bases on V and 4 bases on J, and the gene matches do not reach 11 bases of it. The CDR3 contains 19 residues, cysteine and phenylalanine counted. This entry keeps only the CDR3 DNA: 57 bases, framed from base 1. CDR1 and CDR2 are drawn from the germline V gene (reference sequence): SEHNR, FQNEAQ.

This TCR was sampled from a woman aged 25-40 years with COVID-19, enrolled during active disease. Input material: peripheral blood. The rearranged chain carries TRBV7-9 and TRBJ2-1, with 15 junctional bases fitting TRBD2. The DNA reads TGTGCCAGCAGCTCCGGACTAGCGGGAGGGTGGAAGTCGTACAATGAGCAGTTCTTC. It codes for CASSSGLAGGWKSYNEQFF. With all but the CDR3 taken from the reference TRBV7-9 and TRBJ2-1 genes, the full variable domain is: DTGVSQNPRHKITKRGQNVTFRCDPISEHNRLYWYRQTLGQGPEFLTYFQNEAQLEKSRLLSDRFSAERPKGSFSTLEIQRTEQGDSAMYLCASSSGLAGGWKSYNEQFFGPGTRLTVL.